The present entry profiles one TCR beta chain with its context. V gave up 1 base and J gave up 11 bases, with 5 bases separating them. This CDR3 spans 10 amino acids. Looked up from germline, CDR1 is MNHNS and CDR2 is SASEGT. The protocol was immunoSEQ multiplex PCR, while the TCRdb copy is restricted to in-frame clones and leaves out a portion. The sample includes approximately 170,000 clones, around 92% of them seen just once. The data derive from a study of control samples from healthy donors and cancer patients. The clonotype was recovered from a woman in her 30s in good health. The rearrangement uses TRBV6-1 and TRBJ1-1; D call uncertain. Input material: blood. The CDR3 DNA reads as TGTGCCAGCAGTGAAGTTAAGGCTTTCTTT. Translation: CASSEVKAFF.